This section outlines one T cell receptor beta chain sequence together with its context. Its specificity is not known. This specimen belongs to a study of CD8+CD57+ T cells in acquired aplastic anemia. For the study at large: Sorted CD4+ and CD8+ cells gave an average of around 3.3 ug of DNA.

Genomic DNA was employed as the template in profiling TCR beta VDJ and CDR3. TCRdb independently ran MiXCR on the reads; one entry per CDR3 protein. The table includes about 140,000 distinct CDR3 sequences, 41% detected once. Whole-study findings and limits: About 29 CD8+ CDR3 sequences occurred in both the patients and the controls.

The specimen was sorted CD4+, CD8+, or CD8+CD57+ T cells (not recorded which) from PBMCs. This clonotype was obtained from a human donor in good health, serving as a control.

CDR3 sequence (DNA): TGTGCCAGCAGTGCCCGGACAGGGCCGGCAGGCTACACCTTC. Translation gives CASSARTGPAGYTF. This chain links TRBV2 with TRBJ1-2; 8 positions agree with TRBD1. From germline, CDR1 is SNHLY and CDR2 FYNNEI. J gave up 8 bases and V 4 bases, and 9 bases lay outside the gene matches. The CDR3 extends over 14 amino acids.